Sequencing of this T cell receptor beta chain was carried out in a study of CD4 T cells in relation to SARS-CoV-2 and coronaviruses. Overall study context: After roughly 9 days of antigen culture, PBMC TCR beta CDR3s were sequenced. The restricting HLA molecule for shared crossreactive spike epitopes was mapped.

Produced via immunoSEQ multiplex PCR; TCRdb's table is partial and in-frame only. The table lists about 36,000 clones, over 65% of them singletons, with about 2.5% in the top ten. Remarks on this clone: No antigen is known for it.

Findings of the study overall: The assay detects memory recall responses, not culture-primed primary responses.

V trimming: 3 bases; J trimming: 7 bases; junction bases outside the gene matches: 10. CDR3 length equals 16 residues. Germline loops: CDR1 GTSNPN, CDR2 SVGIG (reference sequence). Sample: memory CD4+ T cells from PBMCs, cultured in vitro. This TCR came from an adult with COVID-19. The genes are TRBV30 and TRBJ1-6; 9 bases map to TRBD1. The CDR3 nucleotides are TGTGCCTGGAGGATAATACTCGACAGGGGGAATTCACCCCTCCACTTT. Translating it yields CAWRIILDRGNSPLHF.